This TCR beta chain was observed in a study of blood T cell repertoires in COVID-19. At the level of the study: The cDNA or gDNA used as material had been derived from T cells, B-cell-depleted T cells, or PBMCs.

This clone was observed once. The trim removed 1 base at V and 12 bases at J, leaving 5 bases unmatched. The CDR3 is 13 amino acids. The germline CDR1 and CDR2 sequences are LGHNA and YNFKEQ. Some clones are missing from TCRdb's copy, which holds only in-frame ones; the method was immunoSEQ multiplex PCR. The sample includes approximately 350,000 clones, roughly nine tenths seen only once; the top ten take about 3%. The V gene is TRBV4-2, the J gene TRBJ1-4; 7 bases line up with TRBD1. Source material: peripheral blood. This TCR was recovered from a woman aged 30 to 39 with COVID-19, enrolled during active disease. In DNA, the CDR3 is TGTGCCAGCAGCCAAGCTACAGGGGAAGAACTGTTTTTT. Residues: CASSQATGEELFF.